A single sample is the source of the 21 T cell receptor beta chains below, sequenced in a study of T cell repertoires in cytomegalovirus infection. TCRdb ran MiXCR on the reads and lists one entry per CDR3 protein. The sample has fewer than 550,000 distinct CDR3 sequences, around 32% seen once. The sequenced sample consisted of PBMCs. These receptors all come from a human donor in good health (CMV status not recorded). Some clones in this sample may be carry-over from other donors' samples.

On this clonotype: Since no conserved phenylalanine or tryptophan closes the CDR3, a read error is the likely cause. CDR3 sequence: CASSLQAHYGYTL. The CDR3 DNA reads TGTGCCAGCAGTTTACAGGCACACTATGGCTACACCTTA. J is TRBJ1-2 and V is TRBV28; D unclear. The CDR3 consists of 13 residues. V lost 2 bases, J lost 3 bases, and 7 bases lay in between. Germline CDR1 MDHEN, CDR2 SYDVKM.

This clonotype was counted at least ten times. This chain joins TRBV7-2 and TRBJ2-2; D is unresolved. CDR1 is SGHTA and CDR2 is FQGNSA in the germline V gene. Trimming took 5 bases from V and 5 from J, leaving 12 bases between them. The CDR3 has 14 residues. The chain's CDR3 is CASSASSRTGELFF. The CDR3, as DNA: TGTGCCAGCAGCGCAAGTTCGAGGACCGGGGAGCTGTTTTTT.

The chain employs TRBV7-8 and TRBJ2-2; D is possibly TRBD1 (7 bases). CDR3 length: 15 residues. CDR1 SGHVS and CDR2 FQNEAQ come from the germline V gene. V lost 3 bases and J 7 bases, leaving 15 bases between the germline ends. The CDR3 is CASSFRQGGHGELFF. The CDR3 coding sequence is TGTGCCAGCAGCTTCCGACAGGGAGGACACGGGGAGCTGTTTTTT.

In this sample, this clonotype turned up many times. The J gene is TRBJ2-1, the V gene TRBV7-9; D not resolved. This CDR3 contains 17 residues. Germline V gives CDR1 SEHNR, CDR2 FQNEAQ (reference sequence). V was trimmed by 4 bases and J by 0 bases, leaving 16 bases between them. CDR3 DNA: TGTGCCAGCAGCTCGTGGACGTACTCTAGCTCCTACAATGAGCAGTTCTTC. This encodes CASSSWTYSSSYNEQFF.

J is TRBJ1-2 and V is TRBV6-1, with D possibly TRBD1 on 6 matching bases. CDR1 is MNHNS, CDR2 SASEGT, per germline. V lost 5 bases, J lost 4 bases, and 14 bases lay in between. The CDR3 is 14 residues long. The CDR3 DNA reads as TGTGCCAGCAGTAACTCTCTGACAGGCTATGGCTACACCTTC. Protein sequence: CASSNSLTGYGYTF.

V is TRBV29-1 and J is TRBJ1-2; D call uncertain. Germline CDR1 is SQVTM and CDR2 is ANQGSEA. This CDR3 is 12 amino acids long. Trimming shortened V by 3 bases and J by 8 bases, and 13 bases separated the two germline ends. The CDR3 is CSVEGRTEGYTF. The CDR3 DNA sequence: TGCAGCGTTGAGGGAAGGACGGAGGGCTACACCTTC.

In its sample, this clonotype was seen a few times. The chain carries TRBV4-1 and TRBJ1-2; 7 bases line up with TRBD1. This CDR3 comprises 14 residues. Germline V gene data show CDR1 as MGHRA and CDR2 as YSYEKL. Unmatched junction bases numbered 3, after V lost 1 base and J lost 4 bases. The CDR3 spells CASSQVGTAYGYTF. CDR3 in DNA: TGCGCCAGCAGCCAAGTCGGGACAGCCTATGGCTACACCTTC.

CDR3 residues: CASSHINRGPSNQPQHF. The CDR3 nucleotides are TGCGCCAGCAGCCATATAAACAGGGGACCTAGCAATCAGCCCCAGCATTTT. This chain joins TRBV4-1 and TRBJ1-5; 7 nucleotides line up with TRBD1. This CDR3 has 17 residues. V lost 3 bases to trimming and J lost 0 bases; unmatched junction nucleotides: 8. The germline gives CDR1 MGHRA, CDR2 YSYEKL.

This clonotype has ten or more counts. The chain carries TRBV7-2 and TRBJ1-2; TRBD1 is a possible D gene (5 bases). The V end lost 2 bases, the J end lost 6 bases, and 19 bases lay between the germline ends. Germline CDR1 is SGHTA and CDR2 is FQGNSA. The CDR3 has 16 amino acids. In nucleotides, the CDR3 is TGTGCCAGCAGCTTATTAGGGAGGGGCGCGGAGGATGGCTACACCTTC. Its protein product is CASSLLGRGAEDGYTF.

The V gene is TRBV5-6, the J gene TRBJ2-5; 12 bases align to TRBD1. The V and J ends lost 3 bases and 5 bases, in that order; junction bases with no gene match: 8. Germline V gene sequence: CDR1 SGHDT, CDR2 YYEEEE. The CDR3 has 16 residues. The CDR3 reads CASSWVGQGAGETQYF. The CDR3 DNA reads TGTGCCAGCAGCTGGGTGGGACAGGGGGCCGGTGAGACCCAGTACTTC.

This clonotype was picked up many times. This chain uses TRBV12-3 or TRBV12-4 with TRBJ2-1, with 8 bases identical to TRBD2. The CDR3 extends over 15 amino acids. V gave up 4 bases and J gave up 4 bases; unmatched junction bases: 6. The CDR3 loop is CASSSGGASYNEQFF. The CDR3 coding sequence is TGTGCCAGCAGTTCCGGGGGGGCCTCGTACAATGAGCAGTTCTTC.

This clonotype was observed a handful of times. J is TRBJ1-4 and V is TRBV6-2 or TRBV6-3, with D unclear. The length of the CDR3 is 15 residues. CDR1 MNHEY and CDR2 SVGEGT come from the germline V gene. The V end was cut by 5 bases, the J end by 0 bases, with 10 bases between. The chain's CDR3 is CASSLRITTNEKLFF. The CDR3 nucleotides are TGTGCCAGCAGTCTACGGATAACAACTAATGAAAAACTGTTTTTT.

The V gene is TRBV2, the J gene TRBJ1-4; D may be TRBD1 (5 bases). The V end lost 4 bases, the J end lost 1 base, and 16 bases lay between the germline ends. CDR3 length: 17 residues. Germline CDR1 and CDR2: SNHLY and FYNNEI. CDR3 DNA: TGTGCCAGCAGTGGAAACCAGGGTTGGGAAACTAATGAAAAACTGTTTTTT. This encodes CASSGNQGWETNEKLFF.

CDR3 sequence reads: CASSGTTGPYNSPLHF. The CDR3 DNA is TGTGCCAGCAGCGGCACGACGGGGCCATATAATTCACCCCTCCACTTT. The chain combines TRBV7-8 with TRBJ1-6; weak D call: TRBD1 (5 bases). V lost 5 bases, J lost 4 bases, and 15 bases lay in between. The CDR3 contains 16 residues. Germline assignment: CDR1 SGHVS and CDR2 FQNEAQ.

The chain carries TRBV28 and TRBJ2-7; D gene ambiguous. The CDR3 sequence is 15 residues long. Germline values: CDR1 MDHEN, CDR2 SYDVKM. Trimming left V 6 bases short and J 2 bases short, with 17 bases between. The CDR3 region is CASRTLTDTPYEQYF. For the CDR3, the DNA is TGTGCCAGCAGAACTCTCACAGACACGCCCTACGAGCAGTACTTC.

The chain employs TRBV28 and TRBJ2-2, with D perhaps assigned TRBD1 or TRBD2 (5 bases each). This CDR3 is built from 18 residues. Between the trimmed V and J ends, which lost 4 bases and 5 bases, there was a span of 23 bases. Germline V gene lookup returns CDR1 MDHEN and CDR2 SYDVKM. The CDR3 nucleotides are TGTGCCAGCAGTTCTTACAGGACTCCCGGGACGGCGACCGGGGAGCTGTTTTTT. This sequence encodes CASSSYRTPGTATGELFF.

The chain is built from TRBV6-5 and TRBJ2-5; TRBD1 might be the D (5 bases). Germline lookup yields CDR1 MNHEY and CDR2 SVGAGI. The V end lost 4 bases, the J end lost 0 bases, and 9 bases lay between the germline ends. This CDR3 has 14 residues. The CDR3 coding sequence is TGTGCCAGCAGTTCCGCAGGGTACCAAGAGACCCAGTACTTC. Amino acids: CASSSAGYQETQYF.

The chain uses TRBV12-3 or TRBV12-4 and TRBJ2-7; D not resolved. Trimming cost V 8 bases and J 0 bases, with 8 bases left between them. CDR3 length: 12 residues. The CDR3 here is CASSGGSYEQYF. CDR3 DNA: TGTGCCAGCTCGGGCGGCTCCTACGAGCAGTACTTC.

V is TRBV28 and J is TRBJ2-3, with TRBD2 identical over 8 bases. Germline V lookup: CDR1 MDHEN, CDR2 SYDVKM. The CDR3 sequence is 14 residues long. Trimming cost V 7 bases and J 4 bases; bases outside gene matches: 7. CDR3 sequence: CASTQRGGPDTQYF. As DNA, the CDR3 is TGTGCCAGCACCCAACGGGGGGGGCCAGATACGCAGTATTTT.

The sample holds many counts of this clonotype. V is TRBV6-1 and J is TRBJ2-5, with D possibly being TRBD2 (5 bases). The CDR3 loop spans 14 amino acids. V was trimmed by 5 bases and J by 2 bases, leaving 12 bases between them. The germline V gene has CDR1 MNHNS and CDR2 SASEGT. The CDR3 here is CASSFTGIQETQYF. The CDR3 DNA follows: TGTGCCAGCAGTTTCACCGGGATACAAGAGACCCAGTACTTC.

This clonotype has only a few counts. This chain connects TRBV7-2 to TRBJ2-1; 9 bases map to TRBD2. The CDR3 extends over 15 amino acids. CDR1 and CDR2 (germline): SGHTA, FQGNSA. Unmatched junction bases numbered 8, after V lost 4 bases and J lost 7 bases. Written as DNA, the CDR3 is TGTGCCAGCAGCTCAGGGGCGGGGGGGCTTAATGAGCAGTTCTTC. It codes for CASSSGAGGLNEQFF.